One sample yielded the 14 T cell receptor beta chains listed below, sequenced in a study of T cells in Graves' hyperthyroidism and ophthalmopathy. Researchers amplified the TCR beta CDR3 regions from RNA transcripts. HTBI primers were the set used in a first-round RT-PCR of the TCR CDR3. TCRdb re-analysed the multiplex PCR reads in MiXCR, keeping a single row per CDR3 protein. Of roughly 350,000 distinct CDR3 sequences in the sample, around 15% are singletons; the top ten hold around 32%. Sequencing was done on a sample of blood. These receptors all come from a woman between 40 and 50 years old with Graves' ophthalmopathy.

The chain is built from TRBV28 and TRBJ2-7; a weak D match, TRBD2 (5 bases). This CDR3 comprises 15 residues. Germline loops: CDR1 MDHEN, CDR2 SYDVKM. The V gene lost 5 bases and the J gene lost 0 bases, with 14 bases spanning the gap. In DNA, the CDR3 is TGTGCCAGCAGTCACGGGATTGAGAGCTCCTACGAGCAGTACTTC. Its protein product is CASSHGIESSYEQYF.

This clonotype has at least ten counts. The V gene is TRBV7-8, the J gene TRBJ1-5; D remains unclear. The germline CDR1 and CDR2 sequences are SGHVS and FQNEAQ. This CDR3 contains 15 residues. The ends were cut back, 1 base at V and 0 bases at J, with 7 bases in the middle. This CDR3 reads CASSLGHISNQPQHF. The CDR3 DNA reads TGTGCCAGCAGCTTAGGACACATTAGCAATCAGCCCCAGCATTTT.

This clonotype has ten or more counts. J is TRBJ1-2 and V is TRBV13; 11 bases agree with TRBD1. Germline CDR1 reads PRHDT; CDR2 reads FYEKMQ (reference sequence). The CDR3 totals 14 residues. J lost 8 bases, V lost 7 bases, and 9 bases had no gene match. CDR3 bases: TGTGCCAGCAACCCGGGGACAGGGGGACTAGGCTACACCTTC. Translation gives CASNPGTGGLGYTF.

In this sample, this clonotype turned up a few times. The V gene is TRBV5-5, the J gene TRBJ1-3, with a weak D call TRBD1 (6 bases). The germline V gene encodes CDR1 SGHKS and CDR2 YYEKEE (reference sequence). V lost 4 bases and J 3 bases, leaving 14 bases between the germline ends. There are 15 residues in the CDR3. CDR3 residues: CASSLPPQGGNTIYF. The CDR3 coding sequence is TGTGCCAGCAGCCTACCTCCACAGGGTGGAAACACCATATATTTT. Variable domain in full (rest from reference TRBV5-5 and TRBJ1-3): DAGVTQSPTHLIKTRGQQVTLRCSPISGHKSVSWYQQVLGQGPQFIFQYYEKEERGRGNFPDRFSARQFPNYSSELNVNALLLGDSALYLCASSLPPQGGNTIYFGEGSWLTVV.

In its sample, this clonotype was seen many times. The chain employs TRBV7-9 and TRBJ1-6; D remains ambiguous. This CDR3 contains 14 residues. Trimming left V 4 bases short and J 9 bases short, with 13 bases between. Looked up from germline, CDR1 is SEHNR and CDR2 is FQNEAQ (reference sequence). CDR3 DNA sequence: TGTGCCAGCAGCTCTCACAGAGAGTCTTCACCCCTCCACTTT. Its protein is CASSSHRESSPLHF.

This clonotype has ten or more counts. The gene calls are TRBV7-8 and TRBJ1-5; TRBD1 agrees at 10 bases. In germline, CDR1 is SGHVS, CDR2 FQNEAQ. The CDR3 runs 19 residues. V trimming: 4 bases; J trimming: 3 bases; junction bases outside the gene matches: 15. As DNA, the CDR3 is TGTGCCAGCAGCTCCCGGCCGGGACAGGGGAGGTGGGACAATCAGCCCCAGCATTTT. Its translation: CASSSRPGQGRWDNQPQHF.

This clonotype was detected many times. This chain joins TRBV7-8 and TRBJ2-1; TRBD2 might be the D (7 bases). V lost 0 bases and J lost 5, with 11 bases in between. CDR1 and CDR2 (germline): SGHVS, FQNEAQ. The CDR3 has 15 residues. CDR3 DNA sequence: TGTGCCAGCAGCTTAGCAGGGGGGGGCCACAATGAGCAGTTCTTC. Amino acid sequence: CASSLAGGGHNEQFF.

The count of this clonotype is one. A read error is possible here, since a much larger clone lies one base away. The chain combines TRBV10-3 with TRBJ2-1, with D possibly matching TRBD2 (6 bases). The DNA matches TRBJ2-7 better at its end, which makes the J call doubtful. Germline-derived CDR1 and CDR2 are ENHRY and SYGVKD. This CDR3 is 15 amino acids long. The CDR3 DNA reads TGTGCCATCAGCGCCCTTGGGGGGAGCTACAATGAGCAGTACTTC. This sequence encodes CAISALGGSYNEQYF.

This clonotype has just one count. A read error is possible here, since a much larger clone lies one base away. CDR3 DNA sequence: TGTGCCAGGAGTAGGGAGATCAATGAGCAGTTCTTC. It encodes CARSREINEQFF. This rearrangement joins TRBV19 to TRBJ2-1; D might be TRBD2 (5 bases). The CDR3 is 12 amino acids. Germline assignment: CDR1 LNHDA and CDR2 SQIVND (reference sequence).

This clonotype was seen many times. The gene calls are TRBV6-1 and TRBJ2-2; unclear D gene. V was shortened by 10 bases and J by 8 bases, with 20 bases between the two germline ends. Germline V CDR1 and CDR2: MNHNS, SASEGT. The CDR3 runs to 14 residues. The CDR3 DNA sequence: TGTGCCACCCGAACGGGCCCCCGGATAGGGGAGCTGTTTTTT. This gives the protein CATRTGPRIGELFF.

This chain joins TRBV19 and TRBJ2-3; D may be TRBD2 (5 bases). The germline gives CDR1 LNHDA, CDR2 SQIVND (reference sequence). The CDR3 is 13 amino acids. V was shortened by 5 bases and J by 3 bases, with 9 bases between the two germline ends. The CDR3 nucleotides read TGTGCCAGTAGTTCACAGCGGACAGATACGCAGTATTTT. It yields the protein CASSSQRTDTQYF.

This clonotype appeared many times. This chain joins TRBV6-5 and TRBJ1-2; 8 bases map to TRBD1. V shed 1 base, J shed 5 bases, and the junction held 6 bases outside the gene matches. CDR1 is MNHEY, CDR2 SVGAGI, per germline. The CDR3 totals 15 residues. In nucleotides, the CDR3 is TGTGCCAGCAGTTACTATTCTACAGGGGGATATGGCTACACCTTC. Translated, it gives CASSYYSTGGYGYTF.

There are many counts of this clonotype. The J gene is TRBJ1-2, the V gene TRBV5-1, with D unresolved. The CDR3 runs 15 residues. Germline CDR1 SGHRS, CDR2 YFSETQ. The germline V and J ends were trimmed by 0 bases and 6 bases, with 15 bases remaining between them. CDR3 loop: CASSLEGFLGNGYTF. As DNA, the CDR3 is TGCGCCAGCAGCTTGGAGGGCTTTCTGGGGAATGGCTACACCTTC. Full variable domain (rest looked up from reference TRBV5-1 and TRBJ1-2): KAGVTQTPRYLIKTRGQQVTLSCSPISGHRSVSWYQQTPGQGLQFLFEYFSETQRNKGNFPGRFSGRQFSNSRSEMNVSTLELGDSALYLCASSLEGFLGNGYTFGSGTRLTVV.

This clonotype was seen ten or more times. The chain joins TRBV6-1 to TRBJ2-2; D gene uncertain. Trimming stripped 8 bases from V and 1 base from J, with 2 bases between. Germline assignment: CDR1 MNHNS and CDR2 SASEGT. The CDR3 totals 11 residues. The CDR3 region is CASGNTGELFF. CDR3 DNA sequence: TGTGCCAGCGGGAACACCGGGGAGCTGTTTTTT.